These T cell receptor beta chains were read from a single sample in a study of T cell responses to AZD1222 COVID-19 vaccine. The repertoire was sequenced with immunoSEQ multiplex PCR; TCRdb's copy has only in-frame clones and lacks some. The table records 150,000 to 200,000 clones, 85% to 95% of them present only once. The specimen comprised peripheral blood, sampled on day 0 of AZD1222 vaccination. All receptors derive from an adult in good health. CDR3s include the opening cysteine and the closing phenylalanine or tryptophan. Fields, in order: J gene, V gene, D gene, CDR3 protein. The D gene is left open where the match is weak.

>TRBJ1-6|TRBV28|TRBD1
CATRGGDKYNSPLHF
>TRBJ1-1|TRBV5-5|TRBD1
CASSLDRGGGNTEAFF
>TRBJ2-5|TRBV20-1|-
CSARDFAQYF
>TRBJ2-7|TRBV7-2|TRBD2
CASSLERGVPYEQYF
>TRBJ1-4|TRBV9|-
CASSVGFGSTNEKLFF
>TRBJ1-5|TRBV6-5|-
CASSYSSGSNQPQHF
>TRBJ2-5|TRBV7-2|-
CASSLGRGTTSGTQYF
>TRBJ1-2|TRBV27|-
CASSLGTSYGYTF
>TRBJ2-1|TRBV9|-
CASSVLPSVPYNEQFF
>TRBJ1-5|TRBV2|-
CASSVRELQPQHF
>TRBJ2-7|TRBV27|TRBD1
CASSRTGAYEQYF
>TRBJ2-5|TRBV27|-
CASSLSQAALGETQYF
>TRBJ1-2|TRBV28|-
CASSLRVLARGLTNYGYTF
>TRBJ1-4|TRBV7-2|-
CASSPQTVGEKLFF
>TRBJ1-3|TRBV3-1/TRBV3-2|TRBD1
CASSQVSRTGSGNTIYF
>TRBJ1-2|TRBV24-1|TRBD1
CATSDEGQGNYGYTF
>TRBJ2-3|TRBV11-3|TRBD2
CASSLGQRESTDTQYF
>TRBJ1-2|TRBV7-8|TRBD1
CASSPTGSRGGYTF
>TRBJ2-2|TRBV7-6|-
CASSRLIPNTGELFF
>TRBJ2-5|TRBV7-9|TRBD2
CASSPGLAGWFTQYF
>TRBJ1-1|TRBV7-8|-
CASSSQENTEAFF
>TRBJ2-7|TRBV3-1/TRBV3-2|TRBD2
CASSQRTSGLYEQYF
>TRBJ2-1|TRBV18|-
CASSPDKGNEQFF
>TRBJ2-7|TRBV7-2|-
CASSLDGTPSYEQYF
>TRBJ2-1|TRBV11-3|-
CASSYGVGNEQFF
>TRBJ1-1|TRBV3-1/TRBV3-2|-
CASSQQSEAFF
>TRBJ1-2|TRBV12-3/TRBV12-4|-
CASSTAGYGYTF
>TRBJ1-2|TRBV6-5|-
CASSSQGYGYTF
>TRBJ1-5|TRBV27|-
CASSLIGSNQPQHF
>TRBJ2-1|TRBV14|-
CASSQGRVSYNEQFF
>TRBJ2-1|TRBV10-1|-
CASSESLEGPSDEQFF
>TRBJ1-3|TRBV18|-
CASSPQGAGNTIYF
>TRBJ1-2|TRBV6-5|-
CASSYSRGYYTF
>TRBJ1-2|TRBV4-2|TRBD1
CASSPGQGVGYTF
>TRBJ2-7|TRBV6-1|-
CASTDGLPPWNSYEQYF
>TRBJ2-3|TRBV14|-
CASSRLTGTAGTDTQYF
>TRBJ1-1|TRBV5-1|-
CASSERTGQGNTEAFF
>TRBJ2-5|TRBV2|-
CASSADRRAYF
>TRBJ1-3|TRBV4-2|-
CASSQETQSFAGNTIYF
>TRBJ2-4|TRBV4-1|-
CASSQDRGRTTKLLAKNIQYF
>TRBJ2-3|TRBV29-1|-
CSGRGGATTDTQYF
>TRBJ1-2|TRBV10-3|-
CAISDRQAEYGYTF
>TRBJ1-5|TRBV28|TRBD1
CASSFLRTGGNQPQHF